The 12 T cell receptor beta chains in this list originate from one sample, sequenced in a study of blood T cell repertoires in COVID-19. Some clones are missing from TCRdb's copy, which holds only in-frame ones; the method was immunoSEQ multiplex PCR. The sample contains about 220,000 clones, 84% of which appear only once. The sequenced material came from peripheral blood. Receptors originate from a man under 40 with active or convalescent COVID-19.

This clone was seen only once. The V gene is TRBV4-1, the J gene TRBJ2-2; 7 bases are shared with TRBD1. The junction had 9 bases not matched to a gene; V was cut back by 4 bases and J by 1 base. The CDR3 extends over 17 amino acids. In germline, CDR1 is MGHRA, CDR2 YSYEKL. CDR3: CASSPGGGQKNTGELFF. CDR3 bases: TGCGCCAGCAGCCCAGGGGGTGGACAAAAGAACACCGGGGAGCTGTTTTTT.

This clone is a singleton in its sample. The rearrangement joins TRBV28 to TRBJ1-5, with D maybe TRBD1 (5 bases). The germline CDR1 and CDR2 sequences are MDHEN and SYDVKM. Trimming pared 7 bases from V and 3 bases from J, leaving 13 bases between. This CDR3 region has 14 residues. CDR3 nucleotide sequence: TGTGCCAGCAACTCAGGGCAGTTCAATCAGCCCCAGCATTTT. Amino acid sequence: CASNSGQFNQPQHF. Looking up the rest from reference TRBV28 and TRBJ1-5 gives the full variable domain: DVKVTQSSRYLVKRTGEKVFLECVQDMDHENMFWYRQDPGLGLRLIYFSYDVKMKEKGDIPEGYSVSREKKERFSLILESASTNQTSMYLCASNSGQFNQPQHFGDGTRLSIL.

The V gene is TRBV7-9, the J gene TRBJ1-5, with 8 bases fitting TRBD1. In germline, CDR1 is SEHNR, CDR2 FQNEAQ (reference sequence). The CDR3 runs to 15 residues. With V trimmed by 5 bases and J by 5 bases, 8 bases remained unmatched. Written as DNA, the CDR3 is TGTGCCAGCAGCACAGGGGGGACAGGTGATCAGCCCCAGCATTTT. It yields the protein CASSTGGTGDQPQHF.

This clone was recorded at least ten times. The genes are TRBV7-9 and TRBJ2-3; TRBD2 matches 11 bases. Germline V gene data show CDR1 as SEHNR and CDR2 as FQNEAQ (reference sequence). Trimming at V came to 1 base and at J to 2 bases, leaving 2 bases not matched to a gene. CDR3 size: 16 residues. The CDR3 loop reads CASSLGTSGYTDTQYF. Written as DNA, the CDR3 is TGTGCCAGCAGCTTAGGGACTAGCGGGTACACAGATACGCAGTATTTT.

The V gene is TRBV19, the J gene TRBJ1-5; 7 bases are shared with TRBD1. The V gene's germline CDR1 is LNHDA and CDR2 SQIVND (reference sequence). This CDR3 is 16 amino acids long. Trimming cost V 5 bases and J 4 bases; bases outside gene matches: 11. CDR3 coding DNA: TGTGCCAGTAGTGTCATACCGGGACAGAGAAATCAGCCCCAGCATTTT. Its protein product is CASSVIPGQRNQPQHF.

The chain uses TRBV18 and TRBJ2-2, with 9 bases aligning to TRBD1. This CDR3 spans 17 amino acids. Germline CDR1 KGHSH, CDR2 LQKENI. V dropped 4 bases and J dropped 2; count of bases not matched to a gene: 8. CDR3 bases: TGTGCCAGCTCACAACTACTGGGACAGGGAAACACCGGGGAGCTGTTTTTT. Amino acids: CASSQLLGQGNTGELFF.

The J gene is TRBJ1-2, the V gene TRBV13; TRBD1 might be the D (6 bases). V dropped 6 bases and J dropped 7 bases, with 21 bases sitting between them. In germline, CDR1 is PRHDT, CDR2 FYEKMQ (reference sequence). CDR3 length: 15 amino acids. Here the CDR3 DNA reads TGTGCCAGCAGGAAGTGGGACACTCAAACGGGTGGCTACACCTTC. It codes for CASRKWDTQTGGYTF.

V is TRBV5-1 and J is TRBJ2-3, with TRBD2 matching 10 bases. Germline V gene sequence: CDR1 SGHRS, CDR2 YFSETQ. The CDR3 has 16 residues. The V gene end was trimmed by 0 bases and the J gene end by 2 bases; junction bases not matched to a gene: 3. This chain's CDR3 is CASSLGLAGYTDTQYF. CDR3 sequence (DNA): TGCGCCAGCAGCTTGGGACTAGCGGGCTACACAGATACGCAGTATTTT. Supplemented by reference TRBV5-1 and TRBJ2-3, the full variable domain reads KAGVTQTPRYLIKTRGQQVTLSCSPISGHRSVSWYQQTPGQGLQFLFEYFSETQRNKGNFPGRFSGRQFSNSRSEMNVSTLELGDSALYLCASSLGLAGYTDTQYFGPGTRLTVL.

J is TRBJ2-5 and V is TRBV6-5; 9 bases align to TRBD2. CDR1 and CDR2 from the germline V gene are MNHEY and SVGAGI. V dropped 7 bases and J dropped 3; count of bases not matched to a gene: 6. The CDR3 is made up of 14 amino acids. The CDR3 DNA is TGTGCCAGCACCGAGGGACTAGCCAAAGAGACCCAGTACTTC. Its translation: CASTEGLAKETQYF.

This clone was picked up one time. The J gene is TRBJ2-5, the V gene TRBV5-1; D perhaps matches TRBD2 (5 bases). CDR1 SGHRS and CDR2 YFSETQ come from the germline V gene. The CDR3 sequence is 12 residues long. The V end lost 5 bases, the J end lost 4 bases, and 9 bases lay between the germline ends. This chain's CDR3 is CASRRVGETQYF. Written as DNA, the CDR3 is TGCGCCAGCAGGAGGGTGGGAGAGACCCAGTACTTC.

This clone appeared once. CDR3: CASSSGLAGHNEQFF. The CDR3, as DNA: TGTGCCAGCAGCTCGGGACTAGCGGGCCACAATGAGCAGTTCTTC. V is TRBV5-4 and J is TRBJ2-1; 12 positions match TRBD2. Looked up from germline, CDR1 is SGHNT and CDR2 is YYREEE (reference sequence). The CDR3 is 15 residues long. With 3 bases clipped from V and 5 bases from J, the junction kept 3 bases outside the gene matches. The whole variable domain, remainder taken from reference TRBV5-4 and TRBJ2-1, is ETGVTQSPTHLIKTRGQQVTLRCSSQSGHNTVSWYQQALGQGPQFIFQYYREEENGRGNFPPRFSGLQFPNYSSELNVNALELDDSALYLCASSSGLAGHNEQFFGPGTRLTVL.

CDR3 in DNA: TGTGCCTGGATAGGAGGCCTGAACACTGAAGCTTTCTTT. It codes for CAWIGGLNTEAFF. The rearrangement links TRBV30 to TRBJ1-1; D is ambiguous. The germline V and J ends were trimmed by 4 bases and 0 bases, with 9 bases remaining between them. CDR1 is GTSNPN, CDR2 SVGIG, per germline (reference sequence). The CDR3 totals 13 residues.